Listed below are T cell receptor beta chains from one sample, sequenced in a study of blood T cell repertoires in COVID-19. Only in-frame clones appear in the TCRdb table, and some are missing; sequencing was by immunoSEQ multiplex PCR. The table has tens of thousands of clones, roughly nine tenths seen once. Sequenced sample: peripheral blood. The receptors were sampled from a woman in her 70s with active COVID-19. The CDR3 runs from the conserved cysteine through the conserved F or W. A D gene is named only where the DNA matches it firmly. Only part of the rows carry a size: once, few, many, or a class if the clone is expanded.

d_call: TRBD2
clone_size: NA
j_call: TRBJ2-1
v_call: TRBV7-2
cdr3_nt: TGTGCCAGCAGCTTAACTAGCGGGAGGGACAATGAGCAGTTCTTC
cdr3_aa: CASSLTSGRDNEQFF

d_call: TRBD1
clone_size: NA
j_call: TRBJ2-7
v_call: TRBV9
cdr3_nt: TGTGCCAGCAGCTCCACCGGGACAGCATACGAGCAGTACTTC
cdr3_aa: CASSSTGTAYEQYF

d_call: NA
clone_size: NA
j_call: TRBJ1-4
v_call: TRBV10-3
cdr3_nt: TGTGCCATCGGGGGAGGGTCGAATAATGAAAAACTGTTTTTT
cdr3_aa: CAIGGGSNNEKLFF

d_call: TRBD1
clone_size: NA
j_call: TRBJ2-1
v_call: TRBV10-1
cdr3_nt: TGCGCCACCTCGCACAGGGGCAATGAGCAGTTCTTC
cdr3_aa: CATSHRGNEQFF

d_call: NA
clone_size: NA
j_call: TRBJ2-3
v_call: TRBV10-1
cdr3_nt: TGCGCCAGCAGTGATCGCCTCTTACGAGGGACAGATACGCAGTATTTT
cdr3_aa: CASSDRLLRGTDTQYF

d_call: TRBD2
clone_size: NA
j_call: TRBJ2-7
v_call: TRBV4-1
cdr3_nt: TGCGCCAGCAGCCCCGGACTAGCGGGAAGGTACGAGCAGTACTTC
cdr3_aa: CASSPGLAGRYEQYF

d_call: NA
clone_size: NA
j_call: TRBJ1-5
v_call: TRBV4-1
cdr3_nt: TGCGCCAGCAGCCCCCGGTCAGAAGCGAATCAGCCCCAGCATTTT
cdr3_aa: CASSPRSEANQPQHF

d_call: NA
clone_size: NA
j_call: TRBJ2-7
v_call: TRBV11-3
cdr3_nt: TGTGCCAGCAGCTTAGGAGATTCAACTAACAACGAGCAGTACTTC
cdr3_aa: CASSLGDSTNNEQYF

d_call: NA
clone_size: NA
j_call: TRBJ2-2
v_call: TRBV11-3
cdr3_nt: TGTGCCAGCAGCCGCACCGGGGAGCTGTTTTTT
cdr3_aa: CASSRTGELFF

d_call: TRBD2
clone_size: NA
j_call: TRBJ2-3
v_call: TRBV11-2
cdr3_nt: TGTGCCAGCAGCTTAGGGACTAGCGGGGTCACAGATACGCAGTATTTT
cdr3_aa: CASSLGTSGVTDTQYF

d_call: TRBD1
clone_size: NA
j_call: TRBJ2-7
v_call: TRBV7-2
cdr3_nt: TGTGCCAGCAGCTTAGCTGGCGGACAGGTATACGAGCAGTACTTC
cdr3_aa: CASSLAGGQVYEQYF

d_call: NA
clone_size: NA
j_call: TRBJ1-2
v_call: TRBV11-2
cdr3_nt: TGTGCCAGCACCCCGAACAGGGCTTCTGGCTATGGCTACACCTTC
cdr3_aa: CASTPNRASGYGYTF

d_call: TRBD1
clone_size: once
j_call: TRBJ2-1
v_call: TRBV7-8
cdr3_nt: TGTGCCAGCAGCTACGGGACAGGGGATTACAATGAGCAGTTCTTC
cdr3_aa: CASSYGTGDYNEQFF

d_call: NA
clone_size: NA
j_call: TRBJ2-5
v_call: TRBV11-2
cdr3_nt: TGTGCCAGCAGCCACCTCGGCGGAGGGTCGTACCAAGAGACCCAGTACTTC
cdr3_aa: CASSHLGGGSYQETQYF

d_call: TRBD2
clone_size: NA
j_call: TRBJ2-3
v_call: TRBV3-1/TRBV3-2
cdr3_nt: TGTGCCAGCAGCCCGACCAGCGGGAGCGGCACAGATACGCAGTATTTT
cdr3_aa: CASSPTSGSGTDTQYF

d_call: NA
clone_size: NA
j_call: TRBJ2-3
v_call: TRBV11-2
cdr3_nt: TGTGCCAGCAGCTTAGGTCAGCTAAGCGGACCGGAGACAGATACGCAGTATTTT
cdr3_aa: CASSLGQLSGPETDTQYF

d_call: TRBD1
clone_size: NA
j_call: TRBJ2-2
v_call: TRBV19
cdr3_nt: TGTGCCAGTAGTATCGGACAGGGTGTAGAGCTGTTTTTT
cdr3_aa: CASSIGQGVELFF

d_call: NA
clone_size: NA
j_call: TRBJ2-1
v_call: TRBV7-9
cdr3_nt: TGTGCCAGCAGCGAAGAAGGGGAGGGGGACTGGCCTGACAATGAGCAGTTCTTC
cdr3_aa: CASSEEGEGDWPDNEQFF

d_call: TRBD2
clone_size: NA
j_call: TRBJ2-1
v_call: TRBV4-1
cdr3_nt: TGCGCCAGCAGCCCGACCATGACTAGCGGGGAATACAATGAGCAGTTCTTC
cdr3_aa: CASSPTMTSGEYNEQFF

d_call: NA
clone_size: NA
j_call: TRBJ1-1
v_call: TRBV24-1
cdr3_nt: TGTGCCGTTAAAGCGGGTGAAGGGCCTGAAGCTTTCTTT
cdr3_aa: CAVKAGEGPEAFF

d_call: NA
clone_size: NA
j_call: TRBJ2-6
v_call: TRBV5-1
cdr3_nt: TGCGCCAGCATGGGGGCCCCCTCTGGGGCCAACGTCCTGACTTTC
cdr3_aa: CASMGAPSGANVLTF

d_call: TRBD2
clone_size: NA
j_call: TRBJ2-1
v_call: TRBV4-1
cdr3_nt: TGCGCCAGCAGCCAACCAGCGGGAGACGAGTTCTTC
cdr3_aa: CASSQPAGDEFF

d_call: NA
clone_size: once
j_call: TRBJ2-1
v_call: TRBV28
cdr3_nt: TGTGCCACCTTCAGTTCCGGCGGGGTCTCCTACAATGAGCAGTTCTTC
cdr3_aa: CATFSSGGVSYNEQFF

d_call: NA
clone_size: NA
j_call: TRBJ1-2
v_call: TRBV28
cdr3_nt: TGTGCCAGCAGTGTAGGACAGCAACCTAACTATGGCTACACCTTC
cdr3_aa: CASSVGQQPNYGYTF

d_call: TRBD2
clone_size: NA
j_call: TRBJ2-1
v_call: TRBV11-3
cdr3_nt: TGTGCCAGCAGCTTAGGGCTAGCGGACAATGAGCAGTTCTTC
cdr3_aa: CASSLGLADNEQFF

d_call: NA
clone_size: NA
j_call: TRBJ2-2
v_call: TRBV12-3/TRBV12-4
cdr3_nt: TGTGCCAGCAGGAGGGCGAACACCGGGGAGCTGTTTTTT
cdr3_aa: CASRRANTGELFF

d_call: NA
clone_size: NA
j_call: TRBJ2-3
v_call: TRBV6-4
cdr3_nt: TGTGCCAGCAGTGACGGGGAGACAACCACAGATACGCAGTATTTT
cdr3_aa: CASSDGETTTDTQYF

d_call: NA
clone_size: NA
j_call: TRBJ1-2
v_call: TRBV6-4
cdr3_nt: TGTGCCAGCAGTCTTCCCCTCGGTAATACTAACTATGGCTACACCTTC
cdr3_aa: CASSLPLGNTNYGYTF

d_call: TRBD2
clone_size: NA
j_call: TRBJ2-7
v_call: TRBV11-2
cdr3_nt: TGTGCCAGCAGCTTAGCGCTAGCGGGAGTTCAGCAGTACTTC
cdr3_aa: CASSLALAGVQQYF

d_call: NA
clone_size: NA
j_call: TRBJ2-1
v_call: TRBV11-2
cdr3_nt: TGTGCCAGCAGCGCAAGACTAGAACCCTACAATGAGCAGTTCTTC
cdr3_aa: CASSARLEPYNEQFF

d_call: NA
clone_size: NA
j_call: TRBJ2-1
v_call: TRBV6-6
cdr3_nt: TGTGCCAGCAGTTACTCGCAGGTCCACAATGAGCAGTTCTTC
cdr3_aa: CASSYSQVHNEQFF

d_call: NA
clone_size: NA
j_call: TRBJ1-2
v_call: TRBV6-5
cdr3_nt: TGTGCCAGCAGTTACTCTGGCACAGGGCGGTATGGCTACACCTTC
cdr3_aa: CASSYSGTGRYGYTF

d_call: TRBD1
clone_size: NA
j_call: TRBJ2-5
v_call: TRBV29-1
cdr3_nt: TGCAGCGTTTCTTCATTAGGGGGCGGGGAGACCCAGTACTTC
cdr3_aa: CSVSSLGGGETQYF

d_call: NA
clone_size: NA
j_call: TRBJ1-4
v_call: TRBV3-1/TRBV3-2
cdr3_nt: TGTGCCAGCAGCCAAGAATATGGGGGCGCTTGGGAAAAACTGTTTTTT
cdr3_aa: CASSQEYGGAWEKLFF

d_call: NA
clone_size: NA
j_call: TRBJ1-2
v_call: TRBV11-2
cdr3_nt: TGTGCCAGCAGCTTAGGGGAGGCGCGGGGCTATGGCTACACCTTC
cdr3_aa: CASSLGEARGYGYTF

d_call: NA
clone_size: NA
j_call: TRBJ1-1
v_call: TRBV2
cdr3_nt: TGTGCCAGCTCGAGGGAGGACGCCGCTTTCTTT
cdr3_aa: CASSREDAAFF

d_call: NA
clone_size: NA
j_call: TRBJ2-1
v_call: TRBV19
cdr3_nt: TGTGCCAGTAGTAGGACACGGAACGGCTACAATGAGCAGTTCTTC
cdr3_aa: CASSRTRNGYNEQFF

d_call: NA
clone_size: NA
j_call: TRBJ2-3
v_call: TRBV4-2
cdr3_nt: TGTGCCAGCAGCCAAGAGGCTGCGGGCCTAACTAGCACAGATACGCAGTATTTT
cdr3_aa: CASSQEAAGLTSTDTQYF

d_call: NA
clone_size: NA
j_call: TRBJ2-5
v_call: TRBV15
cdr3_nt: TGTGCCACCGCCACGGGAGAGACCCAGTACTTC
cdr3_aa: CATATGETQYF

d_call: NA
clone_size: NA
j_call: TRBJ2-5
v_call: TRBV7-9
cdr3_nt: TGTGCCAGCAGCTTAGAAGGTAGCGGGCAGGGGGAGACCCAGTACTTC
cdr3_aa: CASSLEGSGQGETQYF

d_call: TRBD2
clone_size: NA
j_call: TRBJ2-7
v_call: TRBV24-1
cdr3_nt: TGTGCCACCAGCCCGACTAGCGGGAGCTACGAGCAGTACTTC
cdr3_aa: CATSPTSGSYEQYF

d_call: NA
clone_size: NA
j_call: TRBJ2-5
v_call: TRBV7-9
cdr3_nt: TGTGCCAGCAGCTTAGCGCGGGACCAACAAGAGACCCAGTACTTC
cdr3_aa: CASSLARDQQETQYF

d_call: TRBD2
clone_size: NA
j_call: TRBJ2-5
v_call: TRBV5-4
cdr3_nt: TGTGCCAGCAGCCGGGGGGGCGGGGCCCAAGAGACCCAGTACTTC
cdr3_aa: CASSRGGGAQETQYF

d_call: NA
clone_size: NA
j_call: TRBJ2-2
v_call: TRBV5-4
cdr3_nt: TGTGCCAGCAGCCCGGGCCCGGGGACCGGGGAGCTGTTTTTT
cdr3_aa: CASSPGPGTGELFF

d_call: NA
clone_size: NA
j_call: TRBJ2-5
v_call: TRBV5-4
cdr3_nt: TGTGCCAGCAGCGAGGGCCAACAAGAGACCCAGTACTTC
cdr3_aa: CASSEGQQETQYF

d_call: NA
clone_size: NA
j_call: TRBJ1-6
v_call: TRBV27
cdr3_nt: TGTGCCAGCAGTTTTATAACACCTGATAATTCACCCCTCCACTTT
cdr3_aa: CASSFITPDNSPLHF

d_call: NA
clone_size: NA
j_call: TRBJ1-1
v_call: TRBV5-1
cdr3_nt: TGCGCCAGCAGCTTGGCCGGAGGGGTCGAAGCTTTCTTT
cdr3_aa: CASSLAGGVEAFF

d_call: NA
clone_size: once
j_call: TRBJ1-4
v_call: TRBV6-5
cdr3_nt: TGTGCCACCGGGGGGGAGGGGGTAAATGAAAAACTGTTTTTT
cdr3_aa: CATGGEGVNEKLFF

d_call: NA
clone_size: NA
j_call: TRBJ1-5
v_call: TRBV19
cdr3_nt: TGTGCCAGTAGTATTTGGGGGCAACGTCAGCCCCAGCATTTT
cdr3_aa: CASSIWGQRQPQHF

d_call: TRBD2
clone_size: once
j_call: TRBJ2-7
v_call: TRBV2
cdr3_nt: TGTGCCAGCAGTAGACTAGCGGTCTCCTACGAGCAGTACTTC
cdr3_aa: CASSRLAVSYEQYF

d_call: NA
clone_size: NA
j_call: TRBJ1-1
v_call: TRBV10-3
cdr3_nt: TGTGCCATCAGCGGAAAGGGGACACCGAACACTGAAGCTTTCTTT
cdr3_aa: CAISGKGTPNTEAFF

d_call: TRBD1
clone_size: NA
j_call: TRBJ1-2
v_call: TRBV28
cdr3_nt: TGTGCCAGCAGACCGGGACAGGGGGCGGGGTATGGCTACACCTTC
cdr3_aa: CASRPGQGAGYGYTF

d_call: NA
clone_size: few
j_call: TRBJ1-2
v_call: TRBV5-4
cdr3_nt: TGTGCCAGCAGCTTGGGACAGGCTAACTATGGCTACACCTTC
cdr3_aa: CASSLGQANYGYTF

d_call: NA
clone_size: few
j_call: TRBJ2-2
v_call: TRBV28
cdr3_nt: TGTGCCAGCAGTTTCCGCGAGGTTTTTGACACCGGGGAGCTGTTTTTT
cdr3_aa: CASSFREVFDTGELFF

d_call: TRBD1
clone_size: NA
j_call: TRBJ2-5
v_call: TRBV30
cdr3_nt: TGTGCCTGGGCAATCCCCACAGGGGGCGGTGGGACCCAGTACTTC
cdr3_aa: CAWAIPTGGGGTQYF